The table lists the clone carrying this T cell receptor (beta chain) with many counts. The sample comes from a study of neurological immune-mediated disorders. Regarding time point: longitudinal time-point 1 (baseline). The CDR3 is 12 amino acids. Trimming left V 4 bases short and J 3 bases short, with 6 bases between. Germline V gene lookup returns CDR1 SNHLY and CDR2 FYNNEI. A single record per CDR3 protein comes from TCRdb applying MiXCR to the 5' RACE reads. The repertoire holds over 55,000 distinct CDR3 sequences, with 10% as singletons. The clonotype comes from a young man in good health. Sequenced material: PBMCs. The chain carries TRBV2 and TRBJ1-1; D is unresolved. The CDR3 sequence is CASSVYDTEAFF. The CDR3 nucleotides read TGTGCCAGCAGTGTTTATGACACTGAAGCTTTCTTT.